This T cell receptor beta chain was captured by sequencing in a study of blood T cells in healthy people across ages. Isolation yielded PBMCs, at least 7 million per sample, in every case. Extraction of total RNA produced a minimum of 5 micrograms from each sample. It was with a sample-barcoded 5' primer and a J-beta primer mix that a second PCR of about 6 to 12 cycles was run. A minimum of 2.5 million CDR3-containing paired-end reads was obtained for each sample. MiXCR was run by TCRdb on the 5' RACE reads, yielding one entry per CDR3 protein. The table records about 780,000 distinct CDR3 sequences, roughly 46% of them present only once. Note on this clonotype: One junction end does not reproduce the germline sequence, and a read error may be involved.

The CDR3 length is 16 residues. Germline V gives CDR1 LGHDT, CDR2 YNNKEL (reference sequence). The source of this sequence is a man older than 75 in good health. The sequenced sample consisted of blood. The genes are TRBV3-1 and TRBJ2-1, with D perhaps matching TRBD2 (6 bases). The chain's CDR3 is CAGSQDWGENYNEQFF. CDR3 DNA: TGTGCCGGCAGCCAAGATTGGGGGGAGAATTACAATGAGCAGTTCTTC.